This note documents a single TCR beta chain sequence. Its recognized antigen is unknown. No much larger clonotype is one base removed from it; base qualities were not supplied. This sample stems from a study of shared clonotypes between healthy human individuals (dated by TCRdb to 2018 to 2020). Regarding the research as a whole: The cohort comprised a couple of women and a few men aged 18 to 49 years. Per donor, three plates each were used for CD4 naive and CD4 memory, two for CD8 naive, and one for CD8 memory. To estimate repertoire size and how much clonotypes are shared between individuals, the study performed deep sequencing of blood TCR repertoires from five healthy adults. Libraries were prepared and TCR repertoires were sequenced by different laboratories using diverse techniques, in order to increase sequencing depth and limit assay-specific biases. Between about 0.8 and 9 billion PBMCs per donor were obtained by leukapheresis. Overall results and qualifications from the work: Even with the large sequencing depth, rarefaction of the sorted-subset datasets indicated that sequencing was incomplete. Naive subsets generally had larger estimated clonotype richness than memory subsets did. Because the study included a small number of donors, the genetic and exposure-history diversity represented was limited. Based on pairwise subsampling, the degree of clonotype sharing among donors was expected to be affected by sequencing depth. Sharing across four donors was observed for approximately 4.6% of naive CD4, around 3.5% of naive CD8, over 2% of memory CD4, and approximately 0.41% of memory CD8 clonotypes. Compared with non-shared clonotypes, clonotypes shared by all four sorted-subset donors had higher generation probabilities. Sampling was restricted to blood, and TCR repertoires in tissues likely differ from the TCR repertoires found in blood.

Using the deep immunoSEQ assay, multiplex PCR amplified TCR CDR3 regions from genomic DNA. Genomic DNA extracted from each cell subset was distributed evenly over all wells of several immunoSEQ 96-well plates, and each plate served as one replicate. For sorted subsets, 200 to 250 ng of genomic DNA, equivalent to roughly 33,000 T cell genomes, went into each replicate PCR. Purified libraries were quantified with a Qubit 3.0 fluorometer, sized on a Bioanalyzer 2100, and re-quantified with the KAPA Library Quantification kit. Every immunoSEQ 96-well plate was sequenced on a separate single-read 150-cycle Illumina NextSeq 550 flow cell. On the authors' methods: Because the immunoSEQ output held only junctional sequences and lacked quality scores, the filtering could not match the filtering applied to full-length reads. Sequences were annotated with PyIR, a Python wrapper for IgBLAST v1.9, using IMGT germline references to assign V/J genes and CDR3. Any read was removed if the V/J assignment was weak (E-value above 1e-6), the CDR3 was missing, or the read contained stop codons, out-of-frame junctions, or ambiguous translated residues. V3J clonotypes were defined by identical inferred V gene, J gene, and CDR3 amino acid sequence. Percentage overlap between repertoires was computed as shared unique clonotypes divided by the size of the smaller repertoire. Three approaches were used to assess repertoire richness: RTK rarefaction, the Chao1 estimator, and Recon v2.1 estimates of unobserved clonotypes. Generation probabilities were computed with OLGA for all TCRbeta clonotypes obtained by the gDNA method from several donors. Drawn from immuneACCESS, this table holds only the in-frame rearrangements with V and J called that TCRdb kept. Clones are partly lost; checked studies trace under half to an unresolved V gene and leave the rest unexplained. V and J calls and clone size are given by that table; D and trimming were obtained from the DNA. A total of 110,000 or so clones appear in this sample, about two thirds of them only once. The ten top clones hold approximately 23% of the sample.

The CDR1 and CDR2 encoded by the germline V gene are SGHAT and FQNNGV. From the cysteine through the phenylalanine, the CDR3 covers 19 amino acids. The only DNA kept is the CDR3, 57 bases in frame from the first base. V sheds 2 bases and J sheds 3 bases, leaving 23 bases between their ends. The donors were healthy, HIV-negative adults with no recently reported acute infections or vaccinations. Every donor was a Caucasian adult living in Nashville, Tennessee, USA. The CD8 memory samples were a combination of magnetically selected CD45RO+ cells and CCR7-negative CD45RA+ effector memory (TemRA) cells. Blood was obtained by leukapheresis, after which PBMCs were separated by Ficoll-Histopaque density gradient centrifugation and cryopreserved in liquid nitrogen vapor phase. Analytical flow cytometry was used to check the purity and quantity of every magnetically sorted T cell population. From each sorted fraction, genomic DNA was isolated and quantified by UV absorbance on a Nanodrop 2000c.

This TCR was sampled from a young woman in good health. The rearrangement joined TRBV11-2 to TRBJ1-3, with a weak D call of TRBD1 (5 bases match). The specimen was memory CD8+ T cells sorted from blood. Reading the label with the study, this specimen's cell subset or site is: CD45RO+ cells pooled with CCR7-negative TemRA cells. This receptor carries the CDR3 CASSLPNLPRDGGGNTIYF. The nucleotide sequence is TGTGCCAGCAGCTTACCTAACCTCCCCAGGGACGGCGGTGGAAACACCATATATTTT.